Each of the 15 T cell receptor beta chains below was sequenced from the same sample in a study of beta chain features in type 1 diabetes. Study results and limitations: Shorter TCRB CDR3s, moderately but significantly so, were found in Type 1 diabetes patients in all four CD4+ subsets.

The authors reverse transcribed all of the isolated RNA, so sequencing captured expressed TCRB transcripts. TCRdb's copy holds only in-frame clones and misses some; the assay was immunoSEQ multiplex PCR. The top ten hold 1.5% to 2% of the sample, which has over 40,000 clones, 65% to 80% seen once. Their specific antigens are unknown. Input material: Tregs from blood. These receptors came from a man aged 30 to 45 with type 1 diabetes. Some clones in this sample may be carry-over from other donors' samples.

This clone has just a few counts. The chain has TRBV6-1 and TRBJ1-6; tentative D call: TRBD1 (5 bases). Deletions cut 7 bases from V and 10 bases from J, with 14 bases between. The CDR3 spans 13 residues. Looked up from germline, CDR1 is MNHNS and CDR2 is SASEGT. CDR3 nucleotide sequence: TGTGCCAGCACCTCGAACCAGGGATCACCCCTCCACTTT. As protein: CASTSNQGSPLHF.

The chain has TRBV5-1 and TRBJ1-1; perhaps TRBD1 as D (5 bases). Trimming removed 4 bases at V and 1 base at J, with 11 bases between. CDR3 size: 14 residues. The germline V gene encodes CDR1 SGHRS and CDR2 YFSETQ. In DNA, the CDR3 is TGCGCCAGCAGCCTGACCGGGGGGAACACTGAAGCTTTCTTT. This sequence encodes CASSLTGGNTEAFF.

The chain recombines TRBV7-2 with TRBJ2-5, with unresolved D. CDR3 size: 13 residues. Per the germline V gene, CDR1 is SGHTA and CDR2 is FQGNSA. The V gene lost 4 bases and the J gene lost 5 bases, with 11 bases spanning the gap. The CDR3 coding sequence is TGTGCCAGCAGCTCCCCCGAGGTGGAGACCCAGTACTTC. Protein: CASSSPEVETQYF.

The CDR3 DNA reads as TGCGCCAGCAGCTCCACCGCAGGGATGCCCGCTAGTGAGCAGTTCTTC. Residues: CASSSTAGMPASEQFF. The chain combines TRBV5-1 with TRBJ2-1; a possible D gene is TRBD1 (5 bases). The V end was cut by 3 bases, the J end by 9 bases, with 22 bases between. Germline CDR1 reads SGHRS; CDR2 reads YFSETQ. The CDR3 is 16 amino acids.

The chain employs TRBV5-4 and TRBJ2-5; D remains ambiguous. Trimming took 3 bases from V and 5 from J, leaving 14 bases between them. In germline, CDR1 is SGHNT, CDR2 YYREEE (reference sequence). This CDR3 contains 14 residues. The CDR3 loop reads CASSSMELWETQYF. CDR3 in DNA: TGTGCCAGCAGCTCTATGGAACTATGGGAGACCCAGTACTTC. The full variable domain, completed using reference TRBV5-4 and TRBJ2-5, is ETGVTQSPTHLIKTRGQQVTLRCSSQSGHNTVSWYQQALGQGPQFIFQYYREEENGRGNFPPRFSGLQFPNYSSELNVNALELDDSALYLCASSSMELWETQYFGPGTRLLVL.

J is TRBJ1-5 and V is TRBV29-1; tentatively, D is TRBD1 (6 bases). This CDR3 is 13 amino acids long. V lost 7 bases to trimming and J lost 1 base, with 11 bases between them. CDR1 and CDR2 from the germline V gene are SQVTM and ANQGSEA. CDR3 in DNA: TGCAGCGCTATTACAGGGAGCAATCAGCCCCAGCATTTT. This translates into CSAITGSNQPQHF.

This clone has only a few counts. This chain links TRBV6-6 with TRBJ2-5, with 9 bases identical to TRBD1. The V gene's germline CDR1 is MNHNY and CDR2 SVGAGI (reference sequence). CDR3 length equals 15 residues. V shed 6 bases, J shed 4 bases, and the junction held 9 bases outside the gene matches. The CDR3 sequence is CASSLTGQGGETQYF. The CDR3 nucleotides are TGTGCCAGCAGCCTTACGGGACAGGGCGGAGAGACCCAGTACTTC.

The rearrangement uses TRBV7-9 and TRBJ2-7; D possibly corresponds to TRBD1 (7 bases). Trimming stripped 5 bases from V and 5 bases from J, with 19 bases between. Germline V gene lookup returns CDR1 SEHNR and CDR2 FQNEAQ (reference sequence). The CDR3 is 15 residues long. The CDR3, as DNA: TGTGCCAGCAGCCGAGAAGGCAGGGGGGCCCACGAGCAGTACTTC. It yields the protein CASSREGRGAHEQYF.

V is TRBV2 and J is TRBJ2-3, with a weak D call TRBD2 (5 bases). The CDR3 consists of 13 residues. V dropped 10 bases and J dropped 0 bases, with 11 bases sitting between them. Germline CDR1 is SNHLY and CDR2 is FYNNEI. The CDR3 DNA is TGTGCCACCAAGAGGGAAAGCACAGATACGCAGTATTTT. Its protein product is CATKRESTDTQYF. The variable domain in full, with the rest retrieved from reference TRBV2 and TRBJ2-3, is EPEVTQTPSHQVTQMGQEVILRCVPISNHLYFYWYRQILGQKVEFLVSFYNNEISEKSEIFDDQFSVERPDGSNFTLKIRSTKLEDSAMYFCATKRESTDTQYFGPGTRLTVL.

The CDR3: CASSAARSRGGDTQYF. As DNA, the CDR3 is TGTGCCAGCAGCGCCGCGCGTAGCCGGGGTGGAGATACGCAGTATTTT. The rearrangement links TRBV9 to TRBJ2-3; tentative D call: TRBD2 (5 bases). There are 16 residues in the CDR3. Trimming took 3 bases from V and 5 from J, leaving 19 bases between them. In germline, CDR1 is SGDLS, CDR2 YYNGEE.

This clone was seen a handful of times. V gene TRBV4-2 combines with J gene TRBJ1-4; tentatively, D is TRBD1 (6 bases). V lost 6 bases and J 5 bases, leaving 10 bases between the germline ends. Per germline, CDR1 LGHNA and CDR2 YNFKEQ. This CDR3 contains 13 residues. The CDR3: CASSGQTNEKLFF. As DNA, the CDR3 is TGTGCCAGCAGTGGACAGACAAATGAAAAACTGTTTTTT.

V and J are TRBV7-9 and TRBJ1-5; 10 bases line up with TRBD1. The CDR3 is 15 residues long. The V gene's germline CDR1 is SEHNR and CDR2 FQNEAQ (reference sequence). V trimming: 5 bases; J trimming: 3 bases; junction bases outside the gene matches: 4. The CDR3 sequence is CASSPGTGDNQPQHF. Written as DNA, the CDR3 is TGTGCCAGCAGCCCCGGGACAGGGGACAATCAGCCCCAGCATTTT.

This clone was counted only a few times. The rearrangement joins TRBV2 to TRBJ1-5; D gene unclear. This CDR3 has 14 amino acids. CDR1 is SNHLY and CDR2 is FYNNEI in the germline V gene. With 6 bases removed from V and 7 bases from J, the gap between germline ends came to 16 bases. The CDR3 here is CASSSGLGEQPQHF. Here the CDR3 DNA reads TGTGCCAGCAGCAGCGGTCTCGGGGAGCAGCCCCAGCATTTT. Using reference TRBV2 and TRBJ1-5 for the parts outside the CDR3, the full variable domain is EPEVTQTPSHQVTQMGQEVILRCVPISNHLYFYWYRQILGQKVEFLVSFYNNEISEKSEIFDDQFSVERPDGSNFTLKIRSTKLEDSAMYFCASSSGLGEQPQHFGDGTRLSIL.

The V gene is TRBV7-8, the J gene TRBJ1-2, with 11 nucleotides matching TRBD1. Germline V CDR1 and CDR2: SGHVS, FQNEAQ. The CDR3 has 17 residues. The trim removed 2 bases at V and 7 bases at J, leaving 12 bases unmatched. CDR3 sequence (DNA): TGTGCCAGCAGCTTACCTTTGCGGACAGGGGGCATGGTTGGCTACACCTTC. It is translated as CASSLPLRTGGMVGYTF.

This clone showed up just a few times. The chain links TRBV5-1 to TRBJ1-6; 9 bases map to TRBD1. Germline CDR1 is SGHRS and CDR2 is YFSETQ. The length of the CDR3 is 15 residues. V lost 4 bases, J lost 7 bases, and 6 bases stayed unmatched. CDR3 DNA sequence: TGCGCCAGCAGCGCCGGGACAGGGAGGAATTCACCCCTCCACTTT. This gives the protein CASSAGTGRNSPLHF. The whole variable domain, remainder taken from reference TRBV5-1 and TRBJ1-6, is KAGVTQTPRYLIKTRGQQVTLSCSPISGHRSVSWYQQTPGQGLQFLFEYFSETQRNKGNFPGRFSGRQFSNSRSEMNVSTLELGDSALYLCASSAGTGRNSPLHFGNGTRLTVT.